These 27 T cell receptor beta chains share one sample of origin, sequenced in a study of OX40 agonist ivuxolimab in advanced cancers. The assay was immunoSEQ multiplex PCR, and TCRdb's table has in-frame clones only and misses some. The table includes 20,000 to 30,000 clones, around 80% detected once. The starting material was CD4+ or CD8+ T cells sorted from blood, obtained in a trial of the OX40 agonist ivuxolimab. The receptors were gathered from an adult with an advanced solid tumor such as melanoma, head and neck, liver or kidney cancer.

This clone was found a few times. The chain uses TRBV7-9 and TRBJ2-3, with 8 positions matching TRBD2. CDR1 is SEHNR and CDR2 is FQNEAQ in the germline V gene (reference sequence). The CDR3 runs 14 residues. Unmatched junction bases numbered 7, after V lost 6 bases and J lost 5 bases. CDR3 in amino acids: CASSHASGGDTQYF. The DNA for the CDR3 is TGTGCCAGCAGTCACGCGAGCGGGGGAGATACGCAGTATTTT.

V gene TRBV27 combines with J gene TRBJ1-2; D gene uncertain. CDR1 and CDR2 from the germline V gene are MNHEY and SMNVEV (reference sequence). The CDR3 has 17 amino acids. V lost 2 bases and J lost 3, with 19 bases in between. The chain's CDR3 is CASSLTPRAGQYYGYTF. CDR3 coding DNA: TGTGCCAGCAGTTTAACCCCGCGGGCAGGCCAGTACTATGGCTACACCTTC.

V is TRBV7-9 and J is TRBJ2-2; D ambiguous. The V end was cut by 1 base, the J end by 6 bases, with 3 bases between. CDR1 and CDR2 (germline): SEHNR, FQNEAQ (reference sequence). There are 12 residues in the CDR3. The DNA of the CDR3 is TGTGCCAGCAGCTTAGTCCCCGGGGAGCTGTTTTTT. Protein sequence: CASSLVPGELFF.

The genes are TRBV16 and TRBJ1-5; 7 positions match TRBD1. After removal of 0 bases from V and 1 base from J, the junction contained 9 bases not matched to a gene. From germline, CDR1 is KGHSY and CDR2 FQNENV. There are 18 residues in the CDR3. CDR3 sequence (DNA): TGTGCCAGCAGCCAATCAAACCCCGACAGGGTAAGCAATCAGCCCCAGCATTTT. It encodes CASSQSNPDRVSNQPQHF. The full variable domain, its missing parts supplied by reference TRBV16 and TRBJ1-5, is GEEVAQTPKHLVRGEGQKAKLYCAPIKGHSYVFWYQQVLKNEFKFLISFQNENVFDETGMPKERFSAKCLPNSPCSLEIQATKLEDSAVYFCASSQSNPDRVSNQPQHFGDGTRLSIL.

The table lists this clone with a few counts. The chain employs TRBV5-4 and TRBJ2-2; a possible D gene is TRBD2 (6 bases). V dropped 1 base and J dropped 7 bases, with 11 bases sitting between them. The CDR3 is 14 amino acids. Germline CDR1 is SGHNT and CDR2 is YYREEE (reference sequence). The CDR3 DNA is TGTGCCAGCAGCTTGAGCGGGTCGGACGGGGAGCTGTTTTTT. Translation: CASSLSGSDGELFF.

The chain recombines TRBV2 with TRBJ1-2, with a possible D match to TRBD1 (5 bases). V was trimmed by 1 base and J by 0 bases, leaving 9 bases between them. The CDR3 length is 15 residues. CDR1 and CDR2 (germline): SNHLY, FYNNEI. The chain's CDR3 is CASSEGGEPNYGYTF. The CDR3 DNA sequence: TGTGCCAGCAGTGAAGGGGGGGAGCCTAACTATGGCTACACCTTC.

CDR3 in amino acids: CASSIARVINNEQFF. CDR3 sequence (DNA): TGTGCCAGTAGTATAGCCAGGGTAATTAACAATGAGCAGTTCTTC. This chain connects TRBV19 to TRBJ2-1; perhaps TRBD1 as D (5 bases). The CDR3 length is 15 residues. Between the trimmed V and J ends, which lost 1 base and 5 bases, there was a span of 12 bases. Looked up from germline, CDR1 is LNHDA and CDR2 is SQIVND (reference sequence). Drawing the rest from reference TRBV19 and TRBJ2-1, the complete variable domain is DGGITQSPKYLFRKEGQNVTLSCEQNLNHDAMYWYRQDPGQGLRLIYYSQIVNDFQKGDIAEGYSVSREKKESFPLTVTSAQKNPTAFYLCASSIARVINNEQFFGPGTRLTVL.

This clone was detected once. The chain links TRBV7-8 to TRBJ1-6; 8 bases align to TRBD1. V lost 5 bases and J lost 6; bases outside the gene matches: 6. The germline V gene has CDR1 SGHVS and CDR2 FQNEAQ. The CDR3 runs to 15 residues. The CDR3: CASSRRQGPNSPLHF. Written as DNA, the CDR3 is TGTGCCAGCAGCCGAAGACAGGGGCCTAATTCACCCCTCCACTTT.

The chain recombines TRBV5-4 with TRBJ1-2; the D gene is possibly TRBD1 (5 bases). CDR1 and CDR2 (germline): SGHNT, YYREEE (reference sequence). The V and J ends lost 4 bases and 4 bases respectively, with 17 bases between them. The CDR3 length is 15 residues. The DNA for the CDR3 is TGTGCCAGCAGCGAGGGACCTGGGGTCGGCTATGGCTACACCTTC. Protein: CASSEGPGVGYGYTF.

This chain links TRBV19 with TRBJ1-1; D may be TRBD1 (5 bases). Germline assignment: CDR1 LNHDA and CDR2 SQIVND (reference sequence). The CDR3 length is 17 residues. V was trimmed by 3 bases and J by 1 base, leaving 18 bases between them. CDR3 residues: CASSILEALRGNTEAFF. The CDR3 DNA reads TGTGCCAGTAGTATTTTGGAGGCCCTAAGGGGGAACACTGAAGCTTTCTTT.

The V gene is TRBV9, the J gene TRBJ2-3; 10 bases are a match to TRBD2. CDR3 size: 15 residues. V gave up 0 bases and J gave up 4 bases; unmatched junction bases: 2. From germline, CDR1 is SGDLS and CDR2 YYNGEE. CDR3: CASSVERGGSDTQYF. CDR3 sequence (DNA): TGTGCCAGCAGCGTAGAGCGGGGGGGCTCAGATACGCAGTATTTT.

This clone was detected once. A read error may be the cause here, since a much bigger clone is one base away. The J gene is TRBJ2-1, the V gene TRBV4-1, with TRBD1 identical over 7 bases. This CDR3 is 15 amino acids long. Germline V gives CDR1 MGHRA, CDR2 YSYEKL. CDR3 sequence reads: CVSSQVTGRDNEQFF. CDR3 bases: TGCGTCAGCAGCCAAGTGACAGGGCGAGACAATGAGCAGTTCTTC.

The chain carries TRBV9 and TRBJ2-2; D gene unclear. Germline-derived CDR1 and CDR2 are SGDLS and YYNGEE. The CDR3 is 14 amino acids. V was trimmed by 0 bases and J by 6 bases, leaving 9 bases between them. The CDR3 bases are TGTGCCAGCAGCGTAGCTATCCCCTCCGGGGAGCTGTTTTTT. Residues: CASSVAIPSGELFF. Variable domain in full (rest from reference TRBV9 and TRBJ2-2): DSGVTQTPKHLITATGQRVTLRCSPRSGDLSVYWYQQSLDQGLQFLIQYYNGEERAKGNILERFSAQQFPDLHSELNLSSLELGDSALYFCASSVAIPSGELFFGEGSRLTVL.

The chain has TRBV7-2 and TRBJ2-7, with a possible D match to TRBD1 (6 bases). Germline V gene lookup returns CDR1 SGHTA and CDR2 FQGNSA. V lost 6 bases and J lost 6, with 18 bases in between. The CDR3 contains 14 residues. The CDR3 sequence is CASRPTSDRPEQYF. In nucleotides, the CDR3 is TGTGCCAGCAGACCGACCTCTGACAGGCCCGAGCAGTACTTC.

The chain uses TRBV7-9 and TRBJ2-1, with D perhaps matching TRBD1 (6 bases). The V gene's germline CDR1 is SEHNR and CDR2 FQNEAQ (reference sequence). The CDR3 has 14 residues. Deletions cut 1 base from V and 3 bases from J, with 7 bases between. The CDR3 sequence: CASSLVRGYNEQFF. CDR3 DNA: TGTGCCAGCAGCTTAGTCAGGGGCTACAATGAGCAGTTCTTC.

This rearrangement joins TRBV12-5 to TRBJ2-7, with 10 bases identical to TRBD1. Trimming at V came to 3 bases and at J to 1 base, leaving 3 bases not matched to a gene. CDR1 and CDR2 (germline): LGHNT, FRNRAP. The length of the CDR3 is 15 residues. This CDR3 is CASGFGTGVSYEQYF. CDR3 bases: TGTGCTAGTGGTTTCGGGACAGGGGTATCCTACGAGCAGTACTTC.

CDR3: CASIEGGGNLYEQYF. The CDR3 region has the DNA TGTGCCAGCATCGAGGGAGGGGGCAACTTGTACGAGCAGTACTTC. V and J are TRBV2 and TRBJ2-7, with D perhaps assigned TRBD1 or TRBD2 (7 bases each). The length of the CDR3 is 15 residues. Per the germline V gene, CDR1 is SNHLY and CDR2 is FYNNEI. Trimming shortened V by 7 bases and J by 4 bases, and 20 bases separated the two germline ends.

This clone was picked up a small number of times. In DNA, the CDR3 is TGTGCCAGCAGCTCACAGGGGGTGTATGCTGAAGCTTTCTTT. Amino acids: CASSSQGVYAEAFF. The V gene is TRBV7-8, the J gene TRBJ1-1, with TRBD1 identical over 8 bases. There are 14 residues in the CDR3. V trimming: 4 bases; J trimming: 6 bases; junction bases outside the gene matches: 7. Germline CDR1 SGHVS, CDR2 FQNEAQ.

The V gene is TRBV27, the J gene TRBJ2-7; 7 bases match TRBD1. Germline V gene sequence: CDR1 MNHEY, CDR2 SMNVEV (reference sequence). There are 16 residues in the CDR3. Trimming removed 4 bases from V and 1 base from J; junction bases left unmatched: 10. The CDR3 DNA is TGTGCCAGCAGTTCATCATCCGGGACAGTTTCCTACGAGCAGTACTTC. Protein product: CASSSSSGTVSYEQYF.

The CDR3 sequence is CASRARSSYEQYF. The CDR3 nucleotides read TGTGCCAGCAGGGCAAGGAGCTCCTACGAGCAGTACTTC. This chain joins TRBV6-6 and TRBJ2-7; D is unclear. Trimming left V 6 bases short and J 0 bases short, with 9 bases between. In germline, CDR1 is MNHNY, CDR2 SVGAGI (reference sequence). CDR3 length equals 13 residues.

This clone was detected once. Relative to the germline gene, one junction end is altered; a read error may explain this. The V and J genes are TRBV29-1 and TRBJ2-2, with 8 nucleotides matching TRBD2. The CDR3 runs 13 residues. Germline lookup yields CDR1 SQVTM and CDR2 ANQGSEA. CDR3 DNA sequence: TGCAGCGCTGAAGCGGGGGCGGCCGGGGAGCTGTTTTTT. Protein product: CSAEAGAAGELFF.

The gene calls are TRBV5-6 and TRBJ1-4; no firm D call. The CDR3 is made up of 13 amino acids. Germline CDR1 SGHDT, CDR2 YYEEEE. The V gene lost 7 bases and the J gene lost 6 bases, with 13 bases spanning the gap. CDR3 coding DNA: TGTGCCAGCGAGACGGGGAACGATGAAAAACTGTTTTTT. Translating it yields CASETGNDEKLFF.

This chain connects TRBV4-2 to TRBJ2-1; 9 bases fit TRBD2. The V gene end was trimmed by 0 bases and the J gene end by 6 bases; junction bases not matched to a gene: 6. Germline V gene sequence: CDR1 LGHNA, CDR2 YNFKEQ. This CDR3 has 16 residues. The CDR3 DNA follows: TGTGCCAGCAGCCAAGATCTCAGCGGGGGGATCAATGAGCAGTTCTTC. Protein sequence: CASSQDLSGGINEQFF.

The genes are TRBV7-9 and TRBJ2-5; 10 nucleotides align to TRBD1. The J call is doubtful: the DNA matches TRBJ2-7 better. Germline CDR1 and CDR2: SEHNR and FQNEAQ (reference sequence). This CDR3 has 15 amino acids. The CDR3 is CASSLTGTGENEQYF. In DNA form, the CDR3 reads TGTGCCAGCAGCCTCACCGGGACAGGGGAGAACGAGCAGTACTTC.

This clone was counted once. CDR3 in DNA: TGTGCCAGCAGCTTAGTAACTCGCTTGGGCACTGAAGCTTTCTTT. Translated, it gives CASSLVTRLGTEAFF. The chain is built from TRBV7-9 and TRBJ1-1, with D unresolved. CDR3 length: 15 amino acids. CDR1 is SEHNR and CDR2 is FQNEAQ in the germline V gene (reference sequence). V lost 1 base, J lost 4 bases, and 13 bases lay in between.

The chain is built from TRBV6-5 and TRBJ1-2; tentatively, D is TRBD1 (5 bases). V gave up 4 bases and J gave up 0 bases, with 9 bases separating them. This CDR3 is built from 14 residues. Germline V CDR1 and CDR2: MNHEY, SVGAGI. As DNA, the CDR3 is TGTGCCAGCAGTTGGGGCAGATCTAACTATGGCTACACCTTC. Translating gives CASSWGRSNYGYTF.

This chain joins TRBV10-3 and TRBJ1-2; 7 positions agree with TRBD1. Germline V lookup: CDR1 ENHRY, CDR2 SYGVKD. Trimming removed 2 bases from V and 0 bases from J; junction bases left unmatched: 9. CDR3 size: 17 residues. The CDR3 sequence is CAISEPGGAGANYGYTF. The CDR3 DNA sequence: TGTGCCATCAGTGAGCCAGGGGGGGCTGGGGCTAACTATGGCTACACCTTC.